This is a list of T cell receptor beta chains from one sample in a study of blood T cell repertoires in COVID-19. Sequencing used immunoSEQ multiplex PCR; TCRdb keeps in-frame clones, though not all of them. The sample lists about 180,000 clones; 88% were seen once. Sequenced material: PBMCs or T cells enriched from blood (not recorded which). These receptors originate from a woman aged 18-29 years who had recovered from COVID-19. CDR3s include the opening cysteine and the closing phenylalanine or tryptophan. A D gene is named only where the DNA matches it firmly. Clone size appears in some rows only: once, few, many, or a class for an expanded clone.

cdr3_nt: TGTGCCAGTAGAGAGTTAGACAATGAGCAGTTCTTC; cdr3_aa: CASRELDNEQFF; j_call: TRBJ2-1; clone_size: -; d_call: -; v_call: TRBV19
cdr3_nt: TGTGCCAGCAGCGTAGCTTCCGGGACAGGAAAAAATAACTATGGCTACACCTTC; cdr3_aa: CASSVASGTGKNNYGYTF; j_call: TRBJ1-2; clone_size: -; d_call: TRBD1; v_call: TRBV9
cdr3_nt: TGTGCCAGCAGCTCCGGGACAGGCCCGGGCCCCACAGATACGCAGTATTTT; cdr3_aa: CASSSGTGPGPTDTQYF; j_call: TRBJ2-3; clone_size: few; d_call: TRBD1; v_call: TRBV5-8
cdr3_nt: TGTGCCAGCAGCCCCCCAAATTCACCCCTCCACTTT; cdr3_aa: CASSPPNSPLHF; j_call: TRBJ1-6; clone_size: few; d_call: -; v_call: TRBV11-2
cdr3_nt: TGTGCCAGCACCACCGCGGGCGCAGCGGAGACCCAGTACTTC; cdr3_aa: CASTTAGAAETQYF; j_call: TRBJ2-5; clone_size: -; d_call: -; v_call: TRBV27
cdr3_nt: TGTGCCAGCAGTGTAGCGGGAAATGAGCAGTTCTTC; cdr3_aa: CASSVAGNEQFF; j_call: TRBJ2-1; clone_size: few; d_call: TRBD2; v_call: TRBV25-1
cdr3_nt: TGTGCCAGCAGCTTGTTGGAGCGGGGGGTTCCCTACGAGCAGTACTTC; cdr3_aa: CASSLLERGVPYEQYF; j_call: TRBJ2-7; clone_size: -; d_call: TRBD2; v_call: TRBV5-6
cdr3_nt: TGTGCCAGCAGTTTCCGGGGTTCGGGTGAAAAACTGTTTTTT; cdr3_aa: CASSFRGSGEKLFF; j_call: TRBJ1-4; clone_size: -; d_call: -; v_call: TRBV28
cdr3_nt: TGTGCCAGCAGCTTGTTGGGACAGCCTTCCGAAGCTTTCTTT; cdr3_aa: CASSLLGQPSEAFF; j_call: TRBJ1-1; clone_size: -; d_call: TRBD1; v_call: TRBV5-4
cdr3_nt: TGCAGCGTTGAGGGACAGGGGTTTACAGATACGCAGTATTTT; cdr3_aa: CSVEGQGFTDTQYF; j_call: TRBJ2-3; clone_size: -; d_call: TRBD1; v_call: TRBV29-1
cdr3_nt: TGTGCCACCCTTCGGGATCCCTCCTACAATGAGCAGTTCTTC; cdr3_aa: CATLRDPSYNEQFF; j_call: TRBJ2-1; clone_size: -; d_call: -; v_call: TRBV6-5
cdr3_nt: TGTGCCAGCAGCTCCCCTCCTAGCGGGAGGGCAGATACGCAGTATTTT; cdr3_aa: CASSSPPSGRADTQYF; j_call: TRBJ2-3; clone_size: once; d_call: TRBD2; v_call: TRBV28
cdr3_nt: TGTGCCAGCACCCACAGACAGGGGGCTGTTGGCTACACCTTC; cdr3_aa: CASTHRQGAVGYTF; j_call: TRBJ1-2; clone_size: once; d_call: TRBD1; v_call: TRBV28
cdr3_nt: TGTGCCAGCAGTGACTCGGGGGGGGCCACAGATACGCAGTATTTT; cdr3_aa: CASSDSGGATDTQYF; j_call: TRBJ2-3; clone_size: many; d_call: -; v_call: TRBV6-4
cdr3_nt: TGTGCCACCAGCAGAGTGGGACAGAGAGTCTGGGGCTACACCTTC; cdr3_aa: CATSRVGQRVWGYTF; j_call: TRBJ1-2; clone_size: -; d_call: TRBD1; v_call: TRBV15
cdr3_nt: TGCGCCAGCAGCTTGGAAGACAAGGGGCATACTGAAGCTTTCTTT; cdr3_aa: CASSLEDKGHTEAFF; j_call: TRBJ1-1; clone_size: -; d_call: -; v_call: TRBV5-1
cdr3_nt: TGTGCCAGCTCACGACCCCGGGACAGCTTGAATGAAAAACTGTTTTTT; cdr3_aa: CASSRPRDSLNEKLFF; j_call: TRBJ1-4; clone_size: -; d_call: TRBD1; v_call: TRBV18
cdr3_nt: TGTGCCAGCTCACCGCCCTTAGGACAGGCAGCTAACTATGGCTACACCTTC; cdr3_aa: CASSPPLGQAANYGYTF; j_call: TRBJ1-2; clone_size: -; d_call: TRBD1; v_call: TRBV18
cdr3_nt: TGTGCCAGCAGCCCTCAACCGGGGGGTCTTCGAAACACCATATATTTT; cdr3_aa: CASSPQPGGLRNTIYF; j_call: TRBJ1-3; clone_size: -; d_call: -; v_call: TRBV7-2
cdr3_nt: TGTGCCAGCAGCTTACAGGGAACGGGCACTGAAGCTTTCTTT; cdr3_aa: CASSLQGTGTEAFF; j_call: TRBJ1-1; clone_size: -; d_call: -; v_call: TRBV11-2
cdr3_nt: TGTGCCAGCAGCTTAGTCGGGACAGATTCACCCCTCCACTTT; cdr3_aa: CASSLVGTDSPLHF; j_call: TRBJ1-6; clone_size: -; d_call: TRBD1; v_call: TRBV7-9
cdr3_nt: TGTGCCAGCACCCGAGAGAGTAATAATTCACCCCTCCACTTT; cdr3_aa: CASTRESNNSPLHF; j_call: TRBJ1-6; clone_size: -; d_call: -; v_call: TRBV6-5
cdr3_nt: TGCAGTGCTAGTCAGGGGCAGGACTATGGCTACACCTTC; cdr3_aa: CSASQGQDYGYTF; j_call: TRBJ1-2; clone_size: -; d_call: -; v_call: TRBV20-1
cdr3_nt: TGTGCCAGTAGTGCTTCGACAGGTCCGAACACTGAAGCTTTCTTT; cdr3_aa: CASSASTGPNTEAFF; j_call: TRBJ1-1; clone_size: -; d_call: -; v_call: TRBV19
cdr3_nt: TGTGCCAGCAGCCCACCCCCAATCGGACTAAGGGACCTCTACAATGAGCAGTTCTTC; cdr3_aa: CASSPPPIGLRDLYNEQFF; j_call: TRBJ2-1; clone_size: -; d_call: -; v_call: TRBV7-9
cdr3_nt: TGTGCCAGCAGCTGGGGACTAGCGGACAATGAGCAGTTCTTC; cdr3_aa: CASSWGLADNEQFF; j_call: TRBJ2-1; clone_size: -; d_call: TRBD2; v_call: TRBV7-6
cdr3_nt: TGTGCCAGCAGCTTAAGTGGGACAGGAAATGAAAAACTGTTTTTT; cdr3_aa: CASSLSGTGNEKLFF; j_call: TRBJ1-4; clone_size: -; d_call: TRBD1; v_call: TRBV7-8